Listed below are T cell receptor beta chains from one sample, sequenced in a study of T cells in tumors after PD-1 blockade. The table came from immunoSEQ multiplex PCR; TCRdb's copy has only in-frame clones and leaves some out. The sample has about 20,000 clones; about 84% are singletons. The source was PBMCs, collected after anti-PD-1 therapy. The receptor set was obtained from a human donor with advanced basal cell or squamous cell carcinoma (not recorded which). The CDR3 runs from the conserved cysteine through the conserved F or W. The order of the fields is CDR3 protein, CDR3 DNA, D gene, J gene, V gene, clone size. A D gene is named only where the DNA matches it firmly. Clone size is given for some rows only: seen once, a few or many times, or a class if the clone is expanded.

CDR3: CASSRAIQETQYF; DNA: TGTGCCAGCTCACGAGCGATCCAAGAGACCCAGTACTTC; D: -; J: TRBJ2-5; V: TRBV18; size: -
CDR3: CASSQQGVGTEAFF; DNA: TGCGCCAGCAGCCAACAAGGGGTGGGCACTGAAGCTTTCTTT; D: -; J: TRBJ1-1; V: TRBV5-1; size: -
CDR3: CASSQDSIGRMDSNEKLFF; DNA: TGCGCCAGCAGCCAAGATTCAATCGGACGCATGGATTCGAATGAAAAACTGTTTTTT; D: -; J: TRBJ1-4; V: TRBV4-1; size: -
CDR3: CATTQGVRGAEQYF; DNA: TGTGCCACCACCCAGGGGGTCCGGGGCGCGGAGCAGTACTTC; D: TRBD1; J: TRBJ2-7; V: TRBV19; size: -
CDR3: CASSPPTGGNIQYF; DNA: TGTGCCAGCAGTCCACCGACAGGGGGAAACATTCAGTACTTC; D: TRBD1; J: TRBJ2-4; V: TRBV2; size: -
CDR3: CASSLAGRSDTQYF; DNA: TGTGCCAGCAGCTTGGCCGGCAGATCAGATACGCAGTATTTT; D: -; J: TRBJ2-3; V: TRBV5-8; size: -
CDR3: CAISEIIPFDYGYTF; DNA: TGTGCCATCAGTGAGATTATACCCTTTGACTATGGCTACACCTTC; D: -; J: TRBJ1-2; V: TRBV10-3; size: -
CDR3: CASSLGGTSGRRRNEQFF; DNA: TGTGCCAGCAGCTTAGGGGGGACTAGCGGGAGAAGGCGTAATGAGCAGTTCTTC; D: TRBD2; J: TRBJ2-1; V: TRBV11-3; size: once
CDR3: CASSLEGNTEAFF; DNA: TGCGCCAGCAGCTTGGAAGGGAACACTGAAGCTTTCTTT; D: -; J: TRBJ1-1; V: TRBV5-1; size: -
CDR3: CASSTGASQPQHF; DNA: TGTGCCAGCAGTACAGGGGCCAGCCAGCCCCAGCATTTT; D: TRBD1; J: TRBJ1-5; V: TRBV6-5; size: -
CDR3: CASSDSQGNVEQFF; DNA: TGTGCCAGCAGCGATTCTCAGGGTAATGTAGAGCAGTTCTTC; D: -; J: TRBJ2-1; V: TRBV3-1/TRBV3-2; size: -
CDR3: CASSLVLAGGIYNEQFF; DNA: TGCGCCAGCAGCTTGGTACTAGCGGGAGGTATTTACAATGAGCAGTTCTTC; D: TRBD2; J: TRBJ2-1; V: TRBV5-1; size: -
CDR3: CASSHATEYTEAFF; DNA: TGTGCCAGCAGCCACGCGACGGAATACACTGAAGCTTTCTTT; D: -; J: TRBJ1-1; V: TRBV28; size: few
CDR3: CASSLGDTEAFF; DNA: TGTGCCAGCAGCTTGGGGGACACTGAAGCTTTCTTT; D: -; J: TRBJ1-1; V: TRBV5-4; size: medium-sized
CDR3: CASSSLSWANTDTQYF; DNA: TGTGCCAGCAGTTCTCTGTCGTGGGCGAACACAGATACGCAGTATTTT; D: -; J: TRBJ2-3; V: TRBV6-5; size: -
CDR3: CASSRGRGITEAFF; DNA: TGTGCCAGCAGCCGAGGTCGGGGAATTACTGAAGCTTTCTTT; D: -; J: TRBJ1-1; V: TRBV7-3; size: once
CDR3: CASNLAGGSNNEQFF; DNA: TGTGCCAGCAACCTGGCGGGAGGGTCGAACAATGAGCAGTTCTTC; D: TRBD2; J: TRBJ2-1; V: TRBV14; size: -
CDR3: CASSLDRRRQGKPYGYTF; DNA: TGTGCCAGCAGCTTGGATCGGAGGAGGCAGGGGAAACCTTATGGCTACACCTTC; D: -; J: TRBJ1-2; V: TRBV5-8; size: once
CDR3: CASSDSPRTGTQYF; DNA: TGTGCCAGCAGTGACTCGCCAAGGACCGGGACCCAGTACTTC; D: -; J: TRBJ2-5; V: TRBV6-4; size: -
CDR3: CASSRPGTSDNEQFF; DNA: TGCGCCAGCAGCCGGCCCGGGACTAGCGACAATGAGCAGTTCTTC; D: TRBD2; J: TRBJ2-1; V: TRBV4-1; size: -
CDR3: CASSIGPFLNSGNTIYF; DNA: TGTGCCAGTAGTATCGGGCCTTTTTTGAACTCTGGAAACACCATATATTTT; D: -; J: TRBJ1-3; V: TRBV19; size: -
CDR3: CSASKDTEAFF; DNA: TGCAGTGCTAGTAAGGACACTGAAGCTTTCTTT; D: -; J: TRBJ1-1; V: TRBV20-1; size: -
CDR3: CASSEVYRDSTNTGELFF; DNA: TGTGCCAGCAGTGAAGTCTATCGGGACAGTACGAACACCGGGGAGCTGTTTTTT; D: TRBD1; J: TRBJ2-2; V: TRBV2; size: once
CDR3: CASSLLPGQGYGYTF; DNA: TGCGCCAGCAGCTTGCTTCCGGGACAGGGATATGGCTACACCTTC; D: TRBD1; J: TRBJ1-2; V: TRBV5-1; size: -
CDR3: CASSSGALQGVETQYF; DNA: TGTGCCAGCAGCTCCGGGGCCCTTCAGGGTGTCGAGACCCAGTACTTC; D: -; J: TRBJ2-5; V: TRBV7-8; size: -
CDR3: CASRAPSSLEQYF; DNA: TGTGCCAGCCGAGCTCCCAGCTCCCTCGAGCAGTACTTC; D: -; J: TRBJ2-7; V: TRBV19; size: -
CDR3: CASSSGTREQYF; DNA: TGTGCCAGCAGTTCCGGGACGCGGGAGCAGTACTTC; D: -; J: TRBJ2-7; V: TRBV7-9; size: -
CDR3: CASSLESVEAFF; DNA: TGTGCCAGCAGCTTAGAGTCCGTTGAAGCTTTCTTT; D: -; J: TRBJ1-1; V: TRBV7-9; size: -
CDR3: CASSQGLQGAPLHF; DNA: TGTGCCAGCAGCCAGGGCCTACAGGGGGCTCCCCTCCACTTT; D: TRBD1; J: TRBJ1-6; V: TRBV2; size: -
CDR3: CASSPTGGEQYF; DNA: TGTGCCAGCAGCCCAACAGGGGGCGAGCAGTACTTC; D: TRBD1; J: TRBJ2-7; V: TRBV7-8; size: -
CDR3: CASSQGQGIGYGYTF; DNA: TGTGCCAGCAGCCAAGGACAGGGAATTGGCTATGGCTACACCTTC; D: TRBD1; J: TRBJ1-2; V: TRBV14; size: -
CDR3: CASSLPSAVETQYF; DNA: TGTGCCAGCAGCTTGCCAAGCGCGGTGGAGACCCAGTACTTC; D: -; J: TRBJ2-5; V: TRBV5-4; size: -
CDR3: CASSVSGTVAFLEQYF; DNA: TGTGCCAGCAGCGTATCCGGGACGGTCGCTTTCTTGGAGCAGTACTTC; D: -; J: TRBJ2-7; V: TRBV11-3; size: -
CDR3: CASNKAGTAGELFF; DNA: TGTGCCAGCAACAAAGCGGGAACGGCCGGGGAGCTGTTTTTT; D: TRBD2; J: TRBJ2-2; V: TRBV7-9; size: -
CDR3: CASLETGIMNTEAFF; DNA: TGTGCCAGCCTCGAGACAGGAATTATGAACACTGAAGCTTTCTTT; D: -; J: TRBJ1-1; V: TRBV2; size: -
CDR3: CATMGREKGTF; DNA: TGTGCCACGATGGGACGGGAAAAAGGTACCTTC; D: -; J: TRBJ1-2; V: TRBV2; size: -
CDR3: CASSPSVGLAAGGGETQYF; DNA: TGTGCCAGCAGCCCAAGCGTTGGTCTCGCAGCGGGAGGCGGGGAGACCCAGTACTTC; D: TRBD2; J: TRBJ2-5; V: TRBV3-1/TRBV3-2; size: -
CDR3: CASSLGDRSVIQYF; DNA: TGTGCCAGCAGCTTAGGTGACAGATCGGTCATTCAGTACTTC; D: -; J: TRBJ2-4; V: TRBV7-9; size: -
CDR3: CASRGLWVSEKLFF; DNA: TGTGCCAGCAGGGGTCTTTGGGTCTCGGAAAAACTGTTTTTT; D: -; J: TRBJ1-4; V: TRBV28; size: -
CDR3: CASSPTVGTGEWDTEAFF; DNA: TGTGCCAGCAGCCCAACGGTAGGGACAGGGGAATGGGACACTGAAGCTTTCTTT; D: TRBD1; J: TRBJ1-1; V: TRBV11-2; size: -
CDR3: CASSLPDTNEQYF; DNA: TGTGCCAGCAGTTTACCCGACACGAACGAGCAGTACTTC; D: -; J: TRBJ2-7; V: TRBV27; size: -
CDR3: CASSETGVTIYF; DNA: TGTGCCAGCAGCGAGACAGGGGTCACCATATATTTT; D: TRBD1; J: TRBJ1-3; V: TRBV7-9; size: -
CDR3: CASSPGEDIQHF; DNA: TGTGCCAGCAGCCCGGGGGAGGACATCCAGCATTTT; D: -; J: TRBJ1-5; V: TRBV7-9; size: -
CDR3: CATSRDTGAGNTIYF; DNA: TGTGCCACCAGCAGGGATACAGGGGCTGGAAACACCATATATTTT; D: TRBD1; J: TRBJ1-3; V: TRBV15; size: -
CDR3: CASSQVHSNQPQHF; DNA: TGTGCCAGCAGCCAAGTCCACAGCAATCAGCCCCAGCATTTT; D: -; J: TRBJ1-5; V: TRBV3-1/TRBV3-2; size: few
CDR3: CASSLGLAEAGGTQYF; DNA: TGTGCCAGCAGCTTAGGCCTAGCGGAGGCTGGGGGGACCCAGTACTTC; D: TRBD2; J: TRBJ2-5; V: TRBV13; size: few
CDR3: CASSRSGSFENEKLFF; DNA: TGTGCCAGCAGCCGAAGCGGAAGTTTCGAGAATGAAAAACTGTTTTTT; D: -; J: TRBJ1-4; V: TRBV7-9; size: -
CDR3: CASSVATTGELFF; DNA: TGTGCCAGCAGCGTAGCTACGACCGGGGAGCTGTTTTTT; D: -; J: TRBJ2-2; V: TRBV9; size: -
CDR3: CASRRSTDLNEKLFF; DNA: TGTGCCAGCAGAAGGAGCACAGACCTCAATGAAAAACTGTTTTTT; D: -; J: TRBJ1-4; V: TRBV2; size: medium-sized
CDR3: CASSAPQVPPYEQYF; DNA: TGTGCCAGCAGTGCCCCTCAGGTCCCCCCCTACGAGCAGTACTTC; D: -; J: TRBJ2-7; V: TRBV28; size: -
CDR3: CASSEYQSKGFF; DNA: TGTGCCAGCAGTGAATACCAGTCAAAGGGGTTCTTC; D: -; J: TRBJ2-1; V: TRBV6-1; size: once